This T cell receptor beta chain was captured by sequencing in a study of memory CD4+ T cells and cytomegalovirus serostatus. Broader study findings: Each of approximately 73 CMV-associated TCRbeta sequences occurred in one to five individuals.

In the source study's methods: After removing out-of-frame reads, approximately 2 million distinct TCRbeta sequences remained. Generated by immunoSEQ multiplex PCR, the TCRdb table keeps only in-frame clones and is missing some. V, J and clone size reflect that table, while D and trimming were determined from the DNA. The table has around 53,000 clones, 80% seen once. V was trimmed by 6 bases and J by 1 base, leaving 9 bases between them. CDR3 length: 13 residues. CDR1 is KGHSH, CDR2 LQKENI, per germline. The sort gate was single viable CD3+CD4+CD8-CD45RO+ cells for memory CD4+ T cells. This clone was observed once. The antigen is undetermined.

The receptor comes from an adult in good health and CMV-seropositive. The V and J genes are TRBV18 and TRBJ1-1; D gene uncertain. The sequenced material came from memory CD4+ T cells from blood. CDR3 region: CASSSSRNTEAFF. CDR3 in DNA: TGTGCCAGCTCGTCCAGTCGGAACACTGAAGCTTTCTTT.